This TCR beta chain was found in a study of T cell changes during pregnancy in multiple sclerosis. Produced via immunoSEQ multiplex PCR; TCRdb's table is partial and in-frame only. The sample holds approximately 53,000 clones; about 92% are singletons and the top ten take 0.35% to 0.45%. Germline CDR1 and CDR2: SQVTM and ANQGSEA. The V gene lost 7 bases and the J gene lost 3 bases, with 23 bases spanning the gap. The length of the CDR3 is 16 residues. This clonotype was sampled from a female donor with multiple sclerosis, enrolled in a pregnancy study. The sequencing used CD4+ T cells from peripheral blood mononuclear cells, collected before pregnancy. The chain carries TRBV29-1 and TRBJ2-3; TRBD1 might be the D (5 bases). CDR3 nucleotides: TGCAGCGCAATCCACGGTCGGCGGACAATGACAGATACGCAGTATTTT. Protein product: CSAIHGRRTMTDTQYF.